The source of this TCR beta chain is a study of blood T cell repertoires in COVID-19. Study-level information: Samples of COVID-19 (acute and convalescent) were obtained from the United States, Italy and Spain.

This CDR3 spans 16 amino acids. Germline V gene sequence: CDR1 KGHSY, CDR2 FQNENV. The V and J ends lost 2 bases and 3 bases, in that order; junction bases with no gene match: 6. Each recovered donor of Cohort 3 presented with two negative PCRs, clearance, or symptom resolution. In the source study's methods: By means of reference gene primer amplification, nucleated cell counts were estimated. Clones were read by immunoSEQ multiplex PCR, and TCRdb kept only the in-frame ones, dropping some. That table furnishes V, J and clone size, whereas the DNA furnished D and trimming. Here the sample spans 150,000 to 200,000 clones, more than 65% being singletons. By its share, this clone is medium-sized.

Sequences were obtained from PBMCs or T cells enriched from blood (not recorded which). The chain joins TRBV16 to TRBJ1-2; the match to TRBD1 covers 10 bases. The sequence derives from a man over 45 who had recovered from COVID-19. The CDR3 nucleotides are TGTGCCAGCAGCCAAACCGGGACAGGGGAACACTATGGCTACACCTTC. This sequence encodes CASSQTGTGEHYGYTF.